This T cell receptor (beta chain) was recorded in a study of cytomegalovirus exposure and HLA in healthy donors (dated by TCRdb to about 2017). With regard to the full study: A later analysis indicated that the roughly 120 validation repertoires were generated on the platform also employed for the 600 to 750 repertoires of the first cohort. The study aimed to test whether cataloging public T cell receptors could reveal signatures of past pathogen exposure. A separate validation cohort of roughly 130 different subjects was used in addition to the roughly 720-subject first cohort. To predict cytomegalovirus infection status, the study brought together high-throughput TCR immunosequencing, statistical association of individual TCRs with disease status, and machine learning. Results and caveats for the whole study, not just this receptor: A few of the identified cytomegalovirus-associated TCR beta chains were confirmed in vitro to be specific for cytomegalovirus antigens. Across donors, most TCR sequences were observed very rarely, whereas some public TCRs were present in many individuals. All 120 repertoires were used to score co-occurrence in the validation cohort in a later analysis, because that analysis had no HLA typing for the cohort. The classifier was reported to diagnose cytomegalovirus status with high specificity and sensitivity in both the original cohort and the validation cohort. Of the cluster scores, roughly 95% were above 0 in a later analysis, which found that TCRs clustered in the first cohort also tended to co-occur in the 90 to 150 validation repertoires. The study listed approximately 160 TCR beta chains as associated with cytomegalovirus. It was suggested by the authors that the approach could potentially be generalized to other disease states and immunological phenotypes.

As for this clone: Its specific antigen is unknown. There are no base qualities to consult, and no much larger clone falls within one base.

Library preparation used the immunoSEQ multiplex PCR assay. In the paper's pipeline: A statistical classification framework was built for diagnosing cytomegalovirus status from the catalog of TCR beta chain sequences. This immuneACCESS table, as held by TCRdb, lists in-frame sequences with V and J called but not all clones. Of the missing ones, under half trace to an unresolved V gene in checked studies; the others have no known cause. V and J calls and clone size follow that table, whereas D and trimming were derived from the DNA. For this sample there are over 200,000 clones; about 90% appear just once. 3% to 3.5% of the sample comes from the top ten. After removal of 3 bases from V and 0 bases from J, the junction retains 14 bases not matched to a gene. The germline V gene (reference sequence) supplies CDR1 LNHDA and CDR2 SQIVND. The CDR3, from cysteine to phenylalanine, totals 19 residues. Only the CDR3 region is kept as DNA, spanning 57 bases read in frame from base 1.

The donors belonged to the validation cohort of approximately 130 subjects, which was separate from the approximately 700-subject first cohort. The source material was PBMCs. The TCR originated in a woman aged 25 to 39 in good health and CMV-seronegative. In this chain, TRBV19 is recombined with TRBJ1-5, and 7 junctional nucleotides match TRBD1. The nucleotide sequence is TGTGCCAGTAGTATTAATCCGACAGGGCACCGATATAGCAATCAGCCCCAGCATTTT. It encodes CASSINPTGHRYSNQPQHF.